Listed here is a single TCR beta chain. Its antigen is unknown. The data were taken from a study of a mutant IDH1 vaccine in newly diagnosed glioma. Across the study: With temozolomide cycles, or 4-6 weeks after radiotherapy alone, vaccination was started. Standard pretreatment was either radiotherapy, temozolomide, or, for most, radiochemotherapy with temozolomide. In the visit schedule, V12 fell in week 35, while V13 fell in week 47.

Time point denoted: week 35, safety follow-up. A single vaccine dose contained 300 ug of mutant IDH1 20-mer peptide, and topical imiquimod was used with it. Eight vaccinations were given in weeks 1, 3, 5, 7, 11, 15, 19 and 23. Sequencing used immunoSEQ multiplex PCR; TCRdb keeps in-frame clones, though not all of them. Of some 47,000 clones in the sample, around 81% are singletons; the top ten hold 4.7%. The CDR3 has 15 amino acids. The V end lost 0 bases, the J end lost 0 bases, and 7 bases lay between the germline ends. CDR1 is SGHRS and CDR2 is YFSETQ in the germline V gene. This chain connects TRBV5-1 to TRBJ2-4, with D uncertain. The material sequenced was PBMCs, taken from a glioma patient whose treatment included an IDH1 peptide vaccine. The sequence derives from a woman in her forties with glioma. Some clones in this sample may be carry-over from other donors' samples. The CDR3 DNA reads TGCGCCAGCAGCTTGGGGGGTCTAGCCAAAAACATTCAGTACTTC. Residues: CASSLGGLAKNIQYF.